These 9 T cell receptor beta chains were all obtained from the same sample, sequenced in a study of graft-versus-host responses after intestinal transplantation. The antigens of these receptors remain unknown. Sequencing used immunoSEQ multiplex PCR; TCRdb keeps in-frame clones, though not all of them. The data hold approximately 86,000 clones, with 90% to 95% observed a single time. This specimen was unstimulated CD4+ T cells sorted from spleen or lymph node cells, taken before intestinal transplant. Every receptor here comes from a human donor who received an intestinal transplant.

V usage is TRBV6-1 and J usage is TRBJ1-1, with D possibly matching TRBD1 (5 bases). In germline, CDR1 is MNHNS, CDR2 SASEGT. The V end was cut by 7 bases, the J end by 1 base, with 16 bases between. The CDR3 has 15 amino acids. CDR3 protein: CASTVTGGSNTEAFF. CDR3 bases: TGTGCCAGCACGGTCACGGGGGGTTCGAACACTGAAGCTTTCTTT.

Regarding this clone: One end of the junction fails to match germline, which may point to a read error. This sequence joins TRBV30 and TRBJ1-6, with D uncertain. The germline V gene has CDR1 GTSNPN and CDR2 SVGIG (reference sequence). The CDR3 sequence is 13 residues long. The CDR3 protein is CAWSVPNNSPLHF. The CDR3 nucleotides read TGTGCCTGGAGTGTGCCAAACAATTCCCCCCTCCACTTT.

CDR3 amino acids: CASSPGTGGLQETQYF. CDR3 sequence (DNA): TGCGCCAGCAGCCCCGGGACAGGGGGCCTCCAAGAGACCCAGTACTTC. The chain is built from TRBV5-1 and TRBJ2-5, with TRBD1 matching 12 bases. V was clipped by 4 bases and J by 1 base; unmatched bases: 5. The germline CDR1 and CDR2 sequences are SGHRS and YFSETQ. CDR3 length: 16 amino acids.

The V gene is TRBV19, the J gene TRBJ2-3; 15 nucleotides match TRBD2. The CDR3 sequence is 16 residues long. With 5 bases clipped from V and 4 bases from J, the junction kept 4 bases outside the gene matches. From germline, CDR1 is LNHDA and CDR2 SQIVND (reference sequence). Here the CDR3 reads CASSLRTSGGADTQYF. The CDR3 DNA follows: TGTGCCAGTAGTCTAAGGACTAGCGGGGGGGCAGATACGCAGTATTTT.

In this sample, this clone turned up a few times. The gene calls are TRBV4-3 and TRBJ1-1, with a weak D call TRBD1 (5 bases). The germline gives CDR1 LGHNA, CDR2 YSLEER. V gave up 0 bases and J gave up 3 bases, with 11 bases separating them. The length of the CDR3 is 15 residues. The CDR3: CASSQEPGGDTEAFF. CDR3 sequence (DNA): TGCGCCAGCAGCCAAGAGCCCGGGGGGGACACTGAAGCTTTCTTT.

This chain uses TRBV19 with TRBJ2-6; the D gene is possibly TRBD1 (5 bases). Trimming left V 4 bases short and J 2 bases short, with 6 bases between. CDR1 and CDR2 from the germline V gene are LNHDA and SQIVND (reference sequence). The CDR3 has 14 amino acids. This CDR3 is CASSTRAGANVLTF. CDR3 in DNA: TGTGCCAGTAGTACCAGGGCTGGGGCCAACGTCCTGACTTTC.

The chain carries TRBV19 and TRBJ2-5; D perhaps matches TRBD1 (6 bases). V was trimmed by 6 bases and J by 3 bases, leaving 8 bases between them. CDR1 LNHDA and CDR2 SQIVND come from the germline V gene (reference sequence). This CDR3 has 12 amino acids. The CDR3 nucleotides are TGTGCCAGTAGGAACAGGGAAGAGACCCAGTACTTC. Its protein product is CASRNREETQYF.

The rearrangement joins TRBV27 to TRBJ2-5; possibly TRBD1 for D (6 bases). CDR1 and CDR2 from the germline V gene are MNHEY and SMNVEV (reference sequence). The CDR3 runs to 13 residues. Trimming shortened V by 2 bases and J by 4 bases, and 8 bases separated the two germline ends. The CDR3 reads CASSLQGRETQYF. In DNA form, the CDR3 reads TGTGCCAGCAGTTTACAGGGGCGAGAGACCCAGTACTTC.

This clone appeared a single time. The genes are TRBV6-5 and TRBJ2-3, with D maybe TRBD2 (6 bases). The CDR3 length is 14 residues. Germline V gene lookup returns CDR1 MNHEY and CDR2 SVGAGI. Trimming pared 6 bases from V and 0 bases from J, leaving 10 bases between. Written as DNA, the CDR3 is TGTGCCAGCAGGGACGGGACTAGCACAGATACGCAGTATTTT. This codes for CASRDGTSTDTQYF.